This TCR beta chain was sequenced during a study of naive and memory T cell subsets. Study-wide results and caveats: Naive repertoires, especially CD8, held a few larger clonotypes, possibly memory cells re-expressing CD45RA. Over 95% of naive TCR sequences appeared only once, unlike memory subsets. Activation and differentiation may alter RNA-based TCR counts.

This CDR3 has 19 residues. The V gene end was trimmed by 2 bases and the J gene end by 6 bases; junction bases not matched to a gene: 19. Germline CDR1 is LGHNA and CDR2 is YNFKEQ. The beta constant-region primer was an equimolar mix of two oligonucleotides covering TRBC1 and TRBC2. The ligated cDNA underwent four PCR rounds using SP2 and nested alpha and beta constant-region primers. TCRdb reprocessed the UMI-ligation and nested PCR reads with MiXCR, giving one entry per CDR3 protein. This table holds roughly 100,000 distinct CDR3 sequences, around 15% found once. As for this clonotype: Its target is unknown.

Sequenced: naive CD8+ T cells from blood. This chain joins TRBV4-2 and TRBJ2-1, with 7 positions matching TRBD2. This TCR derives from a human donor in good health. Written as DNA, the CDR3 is TGTGCCAGCAGCCAATCTCCCGGGTTCCGGGGAGGGGAGACCAATGAGCAGTTCTTC. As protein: CASSQSPGFRGGETNEQFF.